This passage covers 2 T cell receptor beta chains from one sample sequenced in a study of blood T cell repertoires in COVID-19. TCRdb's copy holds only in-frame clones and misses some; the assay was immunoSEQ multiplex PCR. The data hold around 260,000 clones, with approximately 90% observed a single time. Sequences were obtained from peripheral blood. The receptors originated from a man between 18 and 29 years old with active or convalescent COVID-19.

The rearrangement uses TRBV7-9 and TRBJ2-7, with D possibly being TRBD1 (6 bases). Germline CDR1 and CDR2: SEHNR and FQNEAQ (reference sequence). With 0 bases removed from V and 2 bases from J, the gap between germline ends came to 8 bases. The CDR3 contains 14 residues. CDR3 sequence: CASSLARGPYEQYF. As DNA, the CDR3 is TGTGCCAGCAGCTTAGCCAGGGGACCCTACGAGCAGTACTTC. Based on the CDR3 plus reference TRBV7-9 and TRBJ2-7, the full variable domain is DTGVSQNPRHKITKRGQNVTFRCDPISEHNRLYWYRQTLGQGPEFLTYFQNEAQLEKSRLLSDRFSAERPKGSFSTLEIQRTEQGDSAMYLCASSLARGPYEQYFGPGTRLTVT.

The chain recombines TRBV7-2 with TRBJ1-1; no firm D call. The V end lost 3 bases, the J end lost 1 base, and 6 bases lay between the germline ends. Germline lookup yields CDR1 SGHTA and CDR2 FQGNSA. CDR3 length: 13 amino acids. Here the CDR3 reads CASSFVANTEAFF. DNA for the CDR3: TGTGCCAGCAGCTTCGTAGCGAACACTGAAGCTTTCTTT.